Shown below are 21 T cell receptor beta chains from a single sample sequenced in a study of cytomegalovirus exposure and HLA in healthy donors. The primer mix had 60 Vbeta and 13 Jbeta primers. The method was immunoSEQ multiplex PCR; TCRdb's version includes in-frame clones alone and lacks a portion of them. Here the sample spans around 170,000 clones, roughly 80% being singletons. The sequenced sample consisted of PBMCs. The receptors derive from a man aged 35-49 years in good health and CMV-seropositive.

The chain joins TRBV7-2 to TRBJ2-5; 11 positions match TRBD2. The CDR3 contains 17 residues. Per germline, CDR1 SGHTA and CDR2 FQGNSA. With V trimmed by 6 bases and J by 3 bases, 12 bases remained unmatched. CDR3 sequence: CASSNGKVAGGKETQYF. CDR3 bases: TGTGCCAGCAGTAATGGGAAGGTAGCGGGGGGGAAAGAGACCCAGTACTTC.

The chain is built from TRBV20-1 and TRBJ2-2; possible D gene TRBD2, 5 bases. Germline V CDR1 and CDR2: DFQATT, SNEGSKA (reference sequence). The CDR3 runs 11 residues. Trimming removed 6 bases from V and 7 bases from J, with 9 bases in between. The CDR3 coding sequence is TGCAGTGCGAGGACTGTCGGGGAGCTGTTTTTT. This codes for CSARTVGELFF.

The CDR3 here is CASTPPGQGSYGYTF. CDR3 nucleotides: TGTGCCAGCACCCCGCCGGGACAGGGGTCCTATGGCTACACCTTC. The chain employs TRBV28 and TRBJ1-2, with TRBD1 identical over 10 bases. CDR1 MDHEN and CDR2 SYDVKM come from the germline V gene. Trimming cost V 7 bases and J 4 bases; bases outside gene matches: 9. This CDR3 contains 15 residues.

The chain recombines TRBV6-5 with TRBJ1-4; a weak D match, TRBD1 (5 bases). CDR1 and CDR2 from the germline V gene are MNHEY and SVGAGI. The CDR3 consists of 15 residues. V shed 0 bases and J shed 6 bases, with 11 bases lying between them. The CDR3 DNA reads TGTGCCAGCAGTTACTCGGGGGGATCCCATGAAAAACTGTTTTTT. Its protein product is CASSYSGGSHEKLFF.

The CDR3 reads CASSLASGRRETQYF. The CDR3, as DNA: TGTGCCAGCAGCTTGGCCTCAGGCAGGCGAGAGACCCAGTACTTC. The chain uses TRBV5-8 and TRBJ2-5; D gene uncertain. Germline V gene data show CDR1 as SGHTS and CDR2 as YDEGEE. The V and J ends lost 0 bases and 4 bases respectively, with 13 bases between them. The CDR3 has 15 residues.

This chain connects TRBV23-1 to TRBJ1-4; D uncertain. TRBV23-1 is an ORF for which the function is uncertain. V lost 0 bases to trimming and J lost 8 bases, with 19 bases between them. This CDR3 spans 17 amino acids. The CDR3 spells CASSQSEEGSLGEKLFF. CDR3 nucleotides: TGCGCCAGCAGTCAATCGGAGGAAGGGTCGTTAGGGGAAAAACTGTTTTTT.

V gene TRBV11-2 combines with J gene TRBJ2-5; 9 nucleotides align to TRBD2. CDR1 is SGHAT and CDR2 is FQNNGV in the germline V gene. V dropped 1 base and J dropped 1; count of bases not matched to a gene: 4. The CDR3 has 16 residues. CDR3 region: CASSLGASGVQETQYF. DNA for the CDR3: TGTGCCAGCAGCTTAGGGGCTAGCGGGGTCCAAGAGACCCAGTACTTC.

The chain uses TRBV7-9 and TRBJ2-3; 12 bases map to TRBD1. After removal of 3 bases from V and 2 bases from J, the junction contained 9 bases not matched to a gene. The germline CDR1 and CDR2 sequences are SEHNR and FQNEAQ (reference sequence). This CDR3 has 18 residues. The CDR3 sequence: CASSFGTGGSVFTDTQYF. The CDR3 DNA reads TGTGCCAGCAGCTTTGGGACAGGGGGCTCCGTTTTCACAGATACGCAGTATTTT.

V gene TRBV7-9 combines with J gene TRBJ2-7; 8 bases fit TRBD1. Looked up from germline, CDR1 is SEHNR and CDR2 is FQNEAQ (reference sequence). The CDR3 covers 14 residues. Losses at the gene ends were 5 bases for V and 6 bases for J; bases not matched to a gene: 9. CDR3 in DNA: TGTGCCAGCAGCCCCGACAGGGGTGATGGCGAGCAGTACTTC. Its translation is CASSPDRGDGEQYF.

The V call is TRBV6-5, the J call TRBJ2-5; TRBD1 matches at 9 bases. Germline assignment: CDR1 MNHEY and CDR2 SVGAGI. This CDR3 has 14 residues. Unmatched junction bases numbered 6, after V lost 2 bases and J lost 8 bases. In DNA form, the CDR3 reads TGTGCCAGCAGTTACAGGGGACAGGGAGATACCCAGTACTTC. This translates into CASSYRGQGDTQYF.

This clone was seen more than once but under ten times. The chain links TRBV5-1 to TRBJ1-1; 10 nucleotides match TRBD1. Germline CDR1 is SGHRS and CDR2 is YFSETQ. After removal of 3 bases from V and 5 bases from J, the junction contained 10 bases not matched to a gene. The CDR3 is 16 residues long. For the CDR3, the DNA is TGCGCCAGCAGCTCGACAGGGGGCGCGGAGGAAACTGAAGCTTTCTTT. This codes for CASSSTGGAEETEAFF.

This rearrangement joins TRBV19 to TRBJ2-2; D gene ambiguous. This CDR3 spans 14 amino acids. Germline loops: CDR1 LNHDA, CDR2 SQIVND (reference sequence). V lost 7 bases and J lost 5, with 14 bases in between. Here the CDR3 DNA reads TGTGCCAGTAAGGCGTTTGAGGCGACCGGGGAGCTGTTTTTT. Its translation is CASKAFEATGELFF.

V and J are TRBV10-3 and TRBJ2-5; 8 positions match TRBD2. This CDR3 has 16 residues. With 2 bases clipped from V and 5 bases from J, the junction kept 10 bases outside the gene matches. The germline V gene encodes CDR1 ENHRY and CDR2 SYGVKD. CDR3 DNA: TGTGCCATCAGTGAGCGGGGGGGCCGGTCAGGGGAGACCCAGTACTTC. Amino acid sequence: CAISERGGRSGETQYF.

The V call is TRBV2, the J call TRBJ2-2, with D perhaps TRBD2 (5 bases). V lost 1 base and J lost 6, with 12 bases in between. Per germline, CDR1 SNHLY and CDR2 FYNNEI. This CDR3 contains 15 residues. CDR3 in amino acids: CASSEGGRIAGELFF. The CDR3 DNA is TGTGCCAGCAGTGAAGGAGGGAGAATCGCCGGGGAGCTGTTTTTT.

This chain links TRBV13 with TRBJ2-7; D is perhaps TRBD1 (5 bases). V lost 5 bases, J lost 0 bases, and 11 bases lay in between. This CDR3 contains 14 residues. Germline loops: CDR1 PRHDT, CDR2 FYEKMQ (reference sequence). CDR3 nucleotide sequence: TGTGCCAGCAGCCTTACAGGACCCTCCTACGAGCAGTACTTC. Protein sequence: CASSLTGPSYEQYF.

The chain carries TRBV7-8 and TRBJ1-6; TRBD1 agrees at 8 bases. CDR3 length: 14 amino acids. Per the germline V gene, CDR1 is SGHVS and CDR2 is FQNEAQ. The trim removed 2 bases at V and 10 bases at J, leaving 4 bases unmatched. The CDR3 here is CASSLQTGDSPLHF. CDR3 DNA: TGTGCCAGCAGCTTACAGACAGGGGACTCACCCCTCCACTTT.

The rearrangement joins TRBV11-2 to TRBJ2-2, with D possibly being TRBD2 (6 bases). Germline CDR1 SGHAT, CDR2 FQNNGV. The V gene lost 5 bases and the J gene lost 5 bases, with 12 bases spanning the gap. The CDR3 extends over 14 amino acids. CDR3 region: CASSPPAGTGELFF. CDR3 bases: TGTGCCAGCAGCCCCCCGGCGGGGACCGGGGAGCTGTTTTTT.

The rearrangement joins TRBV13 to TRBJ2-5; 10 nucleotides align to TRBD2. The CDR3 covers 14 residues. The junction had 5 bases not matched to a gene; V was cut back by 6 bases and J by 4 bases. Germline CDR1 reads PRHDT; CDR2 reads FYEKMQ (reference sequence). The CDR3 bases are TGTGCCAGCAGGATTAGCGGGGGGTCAGAGACCCAGTACTTC. Amino acid sequence: CASRISGGSETQYF.

This chain uses TRBV9 with TRBJ2-3; 8 bases are a match to TRBD1. Per germline, CDR1 SGDLS and CDR2 YYNGEE. This CDR3 is 16 amino acids long. The ends lost 4 bases at V and 6 bases at J; junction bases unmatched: 13. The CDR3 region is CASSSRTGTGDDTQYF. For the CDR3, the DNA is TGTGCCAGCAGCTCCCGGACAGGGACCGGGGATGATACGCAGTATTTT. Together with reference TRBV9 and TRBJ2-3, the CDR3 gives the full variable domain: DSGVTQTPKHLITATGQRVTLRCSPRSGDLSVYWYQQSLDQGLQFLIQYYNGEERAKGNILERFSAQQFPDLHSELNLSSLELGDSALYFCASSSRTGTGDDTQYFGPGTRLTVL.

Of note for this clone: One end of the junction varies from germline; a read error may be responsible. V usage is TRBV7-9 and J usage is TRBJ2-5, with a possible D match to TRBD1 (5 bases). In germline, CDR1 is SEHNR, CDR2 FQNEAQ (reference sequence). This CDR3 is built from 12 residues. For the CDR3, the DNA is TGTTCCAGCAGCTTGTCAGGGGAGACCCAGTACTTC. Protein: CSSSLSGETQYF.

V and J are TRBV5-8 and TRBJ2-7; D unclear. V gave up 0 bases and J gave up 3 bases, with 10 bases separating them. The CDR3 runs 14 residues. Germline V gene lookup returns CDR1 SGHTS and CDR2 YDEGEE. The CDR3, as DNA: TGTGCCAGCAGCTTGGGATCCAACAGCTACGAGCAGTACTTC. It codes for CASSLGSNSYEQYF.